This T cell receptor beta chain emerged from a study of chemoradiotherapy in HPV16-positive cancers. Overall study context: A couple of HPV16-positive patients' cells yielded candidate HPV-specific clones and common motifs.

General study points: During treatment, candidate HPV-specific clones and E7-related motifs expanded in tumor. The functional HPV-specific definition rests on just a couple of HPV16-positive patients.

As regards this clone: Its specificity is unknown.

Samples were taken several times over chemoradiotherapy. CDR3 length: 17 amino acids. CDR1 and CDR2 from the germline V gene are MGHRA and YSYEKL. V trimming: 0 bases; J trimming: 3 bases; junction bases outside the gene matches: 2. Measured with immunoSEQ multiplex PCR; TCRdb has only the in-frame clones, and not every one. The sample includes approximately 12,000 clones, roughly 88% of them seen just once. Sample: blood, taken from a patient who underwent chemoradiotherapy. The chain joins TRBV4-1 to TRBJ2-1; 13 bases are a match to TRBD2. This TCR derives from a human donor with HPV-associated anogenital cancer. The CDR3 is CASSQDWTSGSYNEQFF. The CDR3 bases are TGCGCCAGCAGCCAAGACTGGACTAGCGGGAGCTACAATGAGCAGTTCTTC.